These T cell receptor beta chains were read from a single sample in a study of T cell repertoires in cytomegalovirus infection. These receptors' targets are unknown. A single record per CDR3 protein comes from TCRdb applying MiXCR to the reads. In the table there are around 58,000 distinct CDR3 sequences, 20% to 25% of which are singletons. Sample: CD8+ T cells from cultured PBMCs, taken from culture after CMV antigen stimulation. The source is a human donor in good health (CMV status not recorded). Some clones in this sample may be carry-over from other donors' samples. The CDR3 runs from the conserved cysteine through the conserved F or W. The D gene is left open where the match is weak. Not every row has a clone size; where given, it reads once, few, many or a size class.

>TRBV5-1|TRBD2|TRBJ2-7|NA
CASSGTSGGPSYEQYF
TGCGCCAGCAGCGGAACTAGCGGGGGACCCTCCTACGAGCAGTACTTC
>TRBV4-3|NA|TRBJ1-6|NA
CASSKTEAGYSPLHF
TGCGCCAGCAGCAAAACGGAGGCGGGATATTCACCCCTCCACTTT
>TRBV15|NA|TRBJ2-6|many
CATSRPVTATSGANVLTF
TGTGCCACCAGCAGACCCGTGACGGCTACCTCTGGGGCCAACGTCCTGACTTTC
>TRBV7-8|TRBD1|TRBJ2-7|many
CASSFDRGLYEQYF
TGTGCCAGCAGCTTTGACAGGGGGCTCTACGAGCAGTACTTC
>TRBV10-3|NA|TRBJ2-5|NA
CAISESRGVQETQYF
TGTGCCATCAGTGAGTCTCGCGGGGTCCAAGAGACCCAGTACTTC
>TRBV7-6|NA|TRBJ1-3|many
CASSLRGAERNTIYF
TGTGCCAGCAGCTTACGGGGGGCGGAGAGAAACACCATATATTTT
>TRBV6-2/TRBV6-3|NA|TRBJ1-5|NA
CASMTHSNQPQHF
TGTGCCAGCATGACACATAGCAATCAGCCCCAGCATTTT
>TRBV7-2|NA|TRBJ2-3|NA
CASSFEGSWPNTQYF
TGTGCCAGCAGCTTCGAGGGCAGCTGGCCCAACACGCAGTATTTT
>TRBV19|TRBD1|TRBJ1-4|NA
CASRRTGWEKLFF
TGTGCCAGTAGAAGGACAGGGTGGGAAAAACTGTTTTTT
>TRBV19|NA|TRBJ1-6|NA
CASSYGPGRLNSPLHF
TGTGCCAGTAGTTACGGTCCGGGACGACTGAATTCACCCCTCCACTTT
>TRBV19|NA|TRBJ1-1|NA
CASSIVENTEAFF
TGTGCCAGTAGTATTGTTGAGAACACTGAAGCTTTCTTT
>TRBV7-9|NA|TRBJ1-3|few
CASSPRPRSLHSGNTIYF
TGTGCCAGCAGCCCGCGTCCAAGATCTTTGCACTCTGGAAACACCATATATTTT
>TRBV10-1|NA|TRBJ2-2|few
CASSETGGELFF
TGCGCCAGCAGTGAAACGGGCGGGGAGCTGTTTTTT
>TRBV27|NA|TRBJ1-1|few
CASSLSYRGYTEAFF
TGTGCCAGCAGTTTATCGTACCGTGGGTACACTGAAGCTTTCTTT
>TRBV29-1|NA|TRBJ1-1|NA
CSVEDRGGNTEAFF
TGCAGCGTTGAGGACCGAGGGGGGAACACTGAAGCTTTCTTT
>TRBV7-6|TRBD2|TRBJ2-4|NA
CASSLEAGSLTKNIQYF
TGTGCCAGCAGCTTAGAAGCGGGAAGTCTAACCAAAAACATTCAGTACTTC
>TRBV3-1|NA|TRBJ2-1|NA
CASSPLEAGDSYNEQFF
TGTGCCAGCAGCCCCTTGGAGGCGGGTGATTCCTACAATGAGCAGTTCTTC
>TRBV28|NA|TRBJ1-5|few
CASSFIQELNQPQHF
TGTGCCAGCAGTTTCATACAGGAACTCAATCAGCCCCAGCATTTT
>TRBV6-5|TRBD1|TRBJ1-2|few
CASSYHMGQGEYGYTF
TGTGCCAGCAGTTACCACATGGGACAGGGAGAGTATGGCTACACCTTC
>TRBV11-3|NA|TRBJ1-6|few
CASSFRPHGPSF
TGTGCCAGCAGCTTTAGGCCCCATGGGCCGTCCTTT
>TRBV7-6|NA|TRBJ2-5|few
CASSLGGGLQETQYF
TGTGCCAGCAGCTTAGGGGGGGGCCTACAAGAGACCCAGTACTTC
>TRBV7-8|NA|TRBJ2-2|few
CASSYSGELFF
TGTGCCAGCAGCTATTCCGGGGAGCTGTTTTTT
>TRBV12-3/TRBV12-4|NA|TRBJ2-7|few
CASGTGGSSGEQYF
TGTGCCAGCGGAACTGGAGGAAGTAGCGGAGAGCAGTACTTC
>TRBV28|NA|TRBJ1-1|NA
CASSLGGTLNTEAFF
TGTGCCAGCAGTTTGGGTGGAACCCTGAACACTGAAGCTTTCTTT
>TRBV5-6|TRBD1|TRBJ2-1|NA
CASSTWTGRNEQFF
TGTGCCAGCAGCACGTGGACAGGGAGGAATGAGCAGTTCTTC
>TRBV12-3/TRBV12-4|TRBD1|TRBJ1-1|NA
CASPRITGTAEIEAFF
TGTGCCAGCCCACGAATTACCGGGACAGCAGAAATTGAAGCTTTCTTT
>TRBV5-5|NA|TRBJ2-3|NA
CASSWGGSEDTQYF
TGTGCCAGCAGCTGGGGCGGGTCGGAAGATACGCAGTATTTT
>TRBV7-2|TRBD2|TRBJ2-3|NA
CASSPRAGGPSDTQYF
TGTGCCAGCAGCCCGCGGGCGGGGGGGCCGTCAGATACGCAGTATTTT
>TRBV4-2|NA|TRBJ2-5|few
CASSQEALGETQYF
TGTGCCAGCAGCCAAGAGGCTCTCGGAGAGACCCAGTACTTC
>TRBV7-2|TRBD1|TRBJ2-7|few
CASSIWTGYDEQYF
TGTGCCAGCAGCATCTGGACAGGGTACGACGAGCAGTACTTC
>TRBV5-6|NA|TRBJ1-1|NA
CASSIGPLVGAFF
TGTGCCAGCAGCATAGGACCTCTCGTGGGGGCTTTCTTT
>TRBV12-3/TRBV12-4|TRBD1|TRBJ2-1|NA
CASSRGRGQNEQFF
TGTGCCAGCAGCAGGGGAAGGGGGCAAAATGAGCAGTTCTTC
>TRBV6-1|TRBD1|TRBJ1-5|few
CASSYGQGRSQPQHF
TGTGCCAGCAGTTATGGACAGGGGAGAAGTCAGCCCCAGCATTTT
>TRBV7-3|NA|TRBJ2-3|few
CASSPLGGQGTDTQYF
TGTGCCAGCAGCCCCCTGGGGGGGCAAGGCACAGATACGCAGTATTTT
>TRBV5-8|TRBD1|TRBJ1-1|once
CASSLPGQGVNTEAFF
TGTGCCAGCAGCCTACCCGGACAGGGGGTCAACACTGAAGCTTTCTTT
>TRBV7-2|NA|TRBJ1-1|NA
CASSRPGIETEAFF
TGTGCCAGCAGCCGTCCAGGGATAGAAACTGAAGCTTTCTTT
>TRBV4-1|NA|TRBJ1-2|few
CASSPPTGKDYGYTF
TGCGCCAGCAGCCCACCCACCGGAAAGGACTATGGCTACACCTTC
>TRBV7-9|NA|TRBJ1-1|NA
CASSLAASEAFF
TGTGCCAGCAGCCTAGCAGCCTCTGAAGCTTTCTTT
>TRBV7-8|TRBD2|TRBJ2-1|few
CASSLSTSGAPGNEQFF
TGTGCCAGCAGCTTAAGCACTAGCGGAGCCCCAGGGAATGAGCAGTTCTTC
>TRBV7-8|NA|TRBJ1-2|NA
CASSDPTGINYGYTF
TGTGCCAGCAGCGACCCGACCGGTATTAACTATGGCTACACCTTC
>TRBV7-3|TRBD1|TRBJ2-1|few
CASSFLPDRVWNNEQFF
TGTGCCAGCAGTTTTCTCCCCGACAGGGTCTGGAACAATGAGCAGTTCTTC
>TRBV6-1|TRBD2|TRBJ2-7|few
CASRDWTSAPYEQYF
TGTGCCAGCAGGGACTGGACTAGCGCTCCCTACGAGCAGTACTTC
>TRBV7-2|NA|TRBJ1-5|few
CASSLWDGINQPQHF
TGTGCCAGCAGCTTGTGGGACGGGATCAATCAGCCCCAGCATTTT
>TRBV5-1|NA|TRBJ1-1|few
CASSGSRDGGNTEAFF
TGCGCCAGCAGCGGATCCCGGGACGGAGGCAATACTGAAGCTTTCTTT
>TRBV11-2|TRBD2|TRBJ2-7|NA
CASSLETGLLYEQYF
TGTGCCAGCAGCTTAGAAACGGGACTACTATACGAGCAGTACTTC
>TRBV10-3|TRBD1|TRBJ2-7|few
CAIGLKPGQEFYEQYF
TGTGCCATAGGCCTTAAGCCGGGACAGGAATTCTACGAGCAGTACTTC
>TRBV12-3/TRBV12-4|NA|TRBJ1-1|NA
CASSLEGSVEAFF
TGTGCCAGCAGTTTAGAGGGGTCAGTTGAAGCTTTCTTT
>TRBV11-2|NA|TRBJ2-5|NA
CASSLGLGLETQYF
TGTGCCAGCAGCTTAGGTCTGGGATTGGAGACCCAGTACTTC
>TRBV19|NA|TRBJ1-3|few
CASSPDDYAGNTIYF
TGTGCCAGTAGCCCGGACGATTACGCTGGAAACACCATATATTTT
>TRBV28|NA|TRBJ2-1|few
CASSGDRQREQFF
TGTGCCAGCAGTGGGGACCGACAGAGAGAGCAGTTCTTC
>TRBV12-3/TRBV12-4|NA|TRBJ2-5|NA
CASSLVPRGGGQETQYF
TGTGCCAGCAGTTTAGTCCCTAGGGGGGGGGGCCAAGAGACCCAGTACTTC
>TRBV6-6|NA|TRBJ1-5|few
CASSPPGPHQPQHF
TGTGCCAGCAGTCCCCCGGGGCCTCATCAGCCCCAGCATTTT